The clone carrying this T cell receptor beta chain was recorded only once. Its antigen is not identified. From the RT-PCR reads, TCRdb called clonotypes with MiXCR, one entry per CDR3 protein. The sample records more than 700,000 distinct CDR3 sequences, 21% being singletons. This CDR3 region has 14 residues. Trimming removed 6 bases from V and 5 bases from J; junction bases left unmatched: 4. Germline V CDR1 and CDR2: MNHEY, SMNVEV (reference sequence). The data derive from a study of response to subunit inactivated influenza vaccine. Findings and caveats of the study: There was a suggestion from the authors that each seasonal influenza vaccination recruits few new T cells.

This TCR was recovered from a man over 45 who received an inactivated influenza vaccine. The sequenced sample was PBMCs from blood, obtained 5 days after vaccination. V is TRBV27 and J is TRBJ2-5; 12 bases line up with TRBD1. The CDR3 nucleotides read TGTGCCAGCAGCCGGGACAGGGGGCTCGAGACCCAGTACTTC. Translating gives CASSRDRGLETQYF.